Below are 27 T cell receptor beta chains sequenced from a single sample in a study of T cells and copy number aberrations in small-cell lung cancer. Data came from immunoSEQ multiplex PCR; TCRdb stores just in-frame clones and leaves some out. Seen here are 1,500 to 2,000 clones, just under 85% observed once, and the top ten hold 6% to 6.5%. Sequencing was done on a sample of normal tissue next to the tumor. All receptors come from a man aged 55 to 70 with small cell lung cancer.

This chain links TRBV18 with TRBJ2-1; 9 bases line up with TRBD2. The CDR3 totals 15 residues. Trimming removed 0 bases from V and 7 bases from J; junction bases left unmatched: 4. CDR1 is KGHSH, CDR2 LQKENI, per germline. The CDR3 here is CASSPPSGSRNEQFF. CDR3 sequence (DNA): TGTGCCAGCTCACCACCTAGCGGGAGTAGGAATGAGCAGTTCTTC. Full variable domain (missing parts from reference TRBV18 and TRBJ2-1): NAGVMQNPRHLVRRRGQEARLRCSPMKGHSHVYWYRQLPEEGLKFMVYLQKENIIDESGMPKERFSAEFPKEGPSILRIQQVVRGDSAAYFCASSPPSGSRNEQFFGPGTRLTVL.

V is TRBV27 and J is TRBJ2-7; D gene uncertain. V lost 8 bases and J lost 4, with 3 bases in between. The CDR3 contains 9 residues. Germline lookup yields CDR1 MNHEY and CDR2 SMNVEV (reference sequence). CDR3 nucleotide sequence: TGTGCCAGCGGTTACGAGCAGTACTTC. Encoded protein: CASGYEQYF.

The gene calls are TRBV6-5 and TRBJ2-2, with D perhaps matching TRBD1 (6 bases). Per the germline V gene, CDR1 is MNHEY and CDR2 is SVGAGI. CDR3 length: 15 residues. V lost 2 bases and J 2 bases, leaving 9 bases between the germline ends. CDR3 amino acids: CASSYRTVNTGELFF. CDR3 DNA sequence: TGTGCCAGCAGTTACAGGACAGTAAACACCGGGGAGCTGTTTTTT.

The CDR3 sequence: CASSLPGTSGTGELFF. In nucleotides, the CDR3 is TGCGCCAGCAGCCTACCCGGGACTAGCGGGACCGGGGAGCTGTTTTTT. This chain links TRBV5-1 with TRBJ2-2; 12 nucleotides line up with TRBD2. Germline assignment: CDR1 SGHRS and CDR2 YFSETQ. The CDR3 is 16 amino acids. V lost 4 bases, J lost 5 bases, and 6 bases stayed unmatched.

This clone has a handful of counts. V is TRBV6-5 and J is TRBJ2-3, with 8 positions matching TRBD2. The CDR3 is 13 amino acids. The junction had 4 bases not matched to a gene; V was cut back by 6 bases and J by 5 bases. Germline V gene data show CDR1 as MNHEY and CDR2 as SVGAGI. This chain's CDR3 is CASRYAGGDTQYF. The CDR3 DNA is TGTGCCAGCAGGTACGCGGGAGGAGATACGCAGTATTTT.

J is TRBJ1-2 and V is TRBV7-8; TRBD1 is a possible D gene (5 bases). Germline assignment: CDR1 SGHVS and CDR2 FQNEAQ. The CDR3 loop spans 18 amino acids. The germline V and J ends were trimmed by 2 bases and 3 bases, with 22 bases remaining between them. As DNA, the CDR3 is TGTGCCAGCAGCTTACGGTTCAGGGAAAGGATCAACCACTATGGCTACACCTTC. It is translated as CASSLRFRERINHYGYTF.

V is TRBV6-6 and J is TRBJ2-1; D is uncertain. The CDR3 extends over 12 amino acids. Looked up from germline, CDR1 is MNHNY and CDR2 is SVGAGI (reference sequence). The V and J ends lost 6 bases and 0 bases respectively, with 3 bases between them. CDR3 amino acids: CASSLSYNEQFF. CDR3 DNA: TGTGCCAGCAGCCTCTCCTACAATGAGCAGTTCTTC.

This clone was seen a few times. This chain connects TRBV7-2 to TRBJ1-2, with 8 bases identical to TRBD1. Germline V gene sequence: CDR1 SGHTA, CDR2 FQGNSA. With 5 bases clipped from V and 7 bases from J, the junction kept 3 bases outside the gene matches. This CDR3 is built from 12 residues. CDR3 protein: CASSPGQGGYTF. CDR3 bases: TGTGCCAGCAGCCCAGGACAGGGTGGCTACACCTTC. Based on the CDR3 plus reference TRBV7-2 and TRBJ1-2, the full variable domain is GAGVSQSPSNKVTEKGKDVELRCDPISGHTALYWYRQSLGQGLEFLIYFQGNSAPDKSGLPSDRFSAERTGGSVSTLTIQRTQQEDSAVYLCASSPGQGGYTFGSGTRLTVV.

The chain joins TRBV19 to TRBJ1-4, with 7 bases lining up with TRBD1. V gave up 5 bases and J gave up 2 bases; unmatched junction bases: 5. This CDR3 region has 15 residues. Germline assignment: CDR1 LNHDA and CDR2 SQIVND (reference sequence). The CDR3 nucleotides read TGTGCCAGTAGTGATACAGGGGCCACTAATGAAAAACTGTTTTTT. It is translated as CASSDTGATNEKLFF.

The rearrangement joins TRBV30 to TRBJ1-4, with 8 bases lining up with TRBD1. CDR1 and CDR2 from the germline V gene are GTSNPN and SVGIG (reference sequence). The CDR3 is made up of 11 amino acids. CDR3 in amino acids: CASDRGEKLFF. DNA for the CDR3: TGTGCATCCGACAGGGGTGAAAAACTGTTTTTT.

This rearrangement joins TRBV6-6 to TRBJ1-2; 7 nucleotides align to TRBD1. CDR1 and CDR2 from the germline V gene are MNHNY and SVGAGI (reference sequence). This CDR3 region has 14 residues. The V and J ends lost 6 bases and 3 bases, in that order; junction bases with no gene match: 7. CDR3 protein: CASSPTGSDYGYTF. In DNA form, the CDR3 reads TGTGCCAGCAGCCCGACAGGGTCGGACTATGGCTACACCTTC.

This sequence joins TRBV5-4 and TRBJ2-6; D not certain. V lost 1 base, J lost 0 bases, and 5 bases lay in between. CDR3 length: 15 amino acids. CDR1 is SGHNT, CDR2 YYREEE, per germline (reference sequence). CDR3 sequence reads: CASSLRASGANVLTF. The CDR3 DNA reads as TGTGCCAGCAGCTTGCGGGCCTCTGGGGCCAACGTCCTGACTTTC.

In the case of this clone: One junction end disagrees with the germline gene, perhaps due to a read error. The chain carries TRBV30 and TRBJ2-3; 16 positions agree with TRBD2. This CDR3 has 15 amino acids. CDR1 and CDR2 from the germline V gene are GTSNPN and SVGIG (reference sequence). CDR3 protein: CAWSVGTSGRDTQYF. The CDR3 DNA follows: TGTGCCTGGAGTGTAGGGACTAGCGGGAGGGATACACAGTATTTT.

This clone came up once. The rearrangement uses TRBV7-3 and TRBJ1-1, with a weak D call TRBD1 (6 bases). CDR3 length equals 13 residues. Trimming stripped 4 bases from V and 8 bases from J, with 14 bases between. Germline V gene lookup returns CDR1 SGHTA and CDR2 FQGTGA. The DNA of the CDR3 is TGTGCCAGCAGCTCCGATGTGGACAGAGAAGCTTTCTTT. This sequence encodes CASSSDVDREAFF.

This sequence joins TRBV5-1 and TRBJ2-1; 11 nucleotides align to TRBD2. This CDR3 region has 16 residues. V was pared by 4 bases and J by 2 bases, with 5 bases of the junction left unmatched. Germline CDR1 reads SGHRS; CDR2 reads YFSETQ. CDR3 DNA sequence: TGCGCCAGCAGCGGGGGGACTAGCGGTACCTACAATGAGCAGTTCTTC. It translates to CASSGGTSGTYNEQFF. Together with reference TRBV5-1 and TRBJ2-1, the CDR3 gives the full variable domain: KAGVTQTPRYLIKTRGQQVTLSCSPISGHRSVSWYQQTPGQGLQFLFEYFSETQRNKGNFPGRFSGRQFSNSRSEMNVSTLELGDSALYLCASSGGTSGTYNEQFFGPGTRLTVL.

The V call is TRBV6-5, the J call TRBJ1-4; no clear D gene. This CDR3 has 14 residues. The V end was cut by 6 bases, the J end by 2 bases, with 10 bases between. The germline V gene encodes CDR1 MNHEY and CDR2 SVGAGI. CDR3 bases: TGTGCCAGCAGGGGTATAGGGACTAATGAAAAACTGTTTTTT. Its protein product is CASRGIGTNEKLFF.

This clone was detected only once. The chain carries TRBV9 and TRBJ1-1; 7 positions match TRBD1. Trimming cost V 4 bases and J 0 bases; bases outside gene matches: 12. Germline CDR1 reads SGDLS; CDR2 reads YYNGEE. The CDR3 covers 17 residues. The CDR3 DNA reads as TGTGCCAGCAGCATTAGCCCCACACAGGGGATGAACACTGAAGCTTTCTTT. It specifies CASSISPTQGMNTEAFF.

The chain recombines TRBV7-2 with TRBJ1-1; 7 bases map to TRBD1. CDR1 is SGHTA and CDR2 is FQGNSA in the germline V gene. There are 13 residues in the CDR3. V was pared by 2 bases and J by 7 bases, with 4 bases of the junction left unmatched. The CDR3 region has the DNA TGTGCCAGCAGCTTAATGTCAGGGGGTGAAGCTTTCTTT. As protein: CASSLMSGGEAFF.

J is TRBJ2-2 and V is TRBV28; D is perhaps TRBD1 (7 bases). The ends were cut back, 6 bases at V and 2 bases at J, with 16 bases in the middle. The V gene's germline CDR1 is MDHEN and CDR2 SYDVKM. CDR3 length: 16 amino acids. This chain's CDR3 is CASSFRRGRNTGELFF. In DNA, the CDR3 is TGTGCCAGCAGCTTCAGGAGGGGGCGAAACACCGGGGAGCTGTTTTTT.

The chain recombines TRBV7-9 with TRBJ1-1; 8 bases line up with TRBD1. The CDR3 consists of 18 residues. Germline V gene lookup returns CDR1 SEHNR and CDR2 FQNEAQ (reference sequence). J was trimmed by 1 base and V by 1 base; bases with no gene match: 11. The CDR3 DNA is TGTGCCAGCAGCTTAGGAACAGGGGGGGGATATAGGAACACTGAAGCTTTCTTT. As protein: CASSLGTGGGYRNTEAFF. Full variable domain (missing parts from reference TRBV7-9 and TRBJ1-1): DTGVSQNPRHKITKRGQNVTFRCDPISEHNRLYWYRQTLGQGPEFLTYFQNEAQLEKSRLLSDRFSAERPKGSFSTLEIQRTEQGDSAMYLCASSLGTGGGYRNTEAFFGQGTRLTVV.

The chain recombines TRBV2 with TRBJ2-5; D not resolved. The CDR3 consists of 11 residues. V shed 7 bases and J shed 5 bases, with 8 bases lying between them. Germline lookup yields CDR1 SNHLY and CDR2 FYNNEI. In DNA form, the CDR3 reads TGTGCCAGCAAGGGCATGGAGACCCAGTACTTC. Protein product: CASKGMETQYF.

The DNA for the CDR3 is TGTGCCAGTAGTAGTCTAGCGGGAGGGTCTGGGACCCAGTACTTC. Translating it yields CASSSLAGGSGTQYF. This chain joins TRBV19 and TRBJ2-5; 12 bases are shared with TRBD2. The CDR3 covers 15 residues. With V trimmed by 4 bases and J by 7 bases, 7 bases remained unmatched. CDR1 is LNHDA and CDR2 is SQIVND in the germline V gene (reference sequence).

The chain employs TRBV15 and TRBJ1-1; D might be TRBD1 (5 bases). Germline V gene data show CDR1 as LNHNV and CDR2 as YYDKDF (reference sequence). V was clipped by 2 bases and J by 10 bases, with 17 bases between them. The CDR3 spans 14 residues. The chain's CDR3 is CATSRPRQSLGAFF. For the CDR3, the DNA is TGTGCCACCAGCAGACCCCGACAGTCTCTAGGAGCTTTCTTT.

The V call is TRBV6-4, the J call TRBJ1-5, with TRBD1 matching over 8 bases. CDR1 MRHNA and CDR2 SNTAGT come from the germline V gene. The CDR3 totals 13 residues. With 3 bases clipped from V and 6 bases from J, the junction kept 1 base outside the gene matches. CDR3: CASSEDRAQPQHF. In DNA, the CDR3 is TGTGCCAGCAGTGAGGACAGGGCTCAGCCCCAGCATTTT.

J is TRBJ1-1 and V is TRBV2, with 7 bases lining up with TRBD1. The ends lost 6 bases at V and 7 bases at J; junction bases unmatched: 5. There are 12 residues in the CDR3. Per germline, CDR1 SNHLY and CDR2 FYNNEI. CDR3 DNA: TGTGCCAGCAGGGGACAGCCCGGTGAAGCTTTCTTT. Translated, it gives CASRGQPGEAFF.

The chain is built from TRBV5-5 and TRBJ2-3; the D gene is possibly TRBD2 (5 bases). The CDR3 spans 15 residues. The germline gives CDR1 SGHKS, CDR2 YYEKEE (reference sequence). Trimming removed 4 bases at V and 0 bases at J, with 12 bases between. CDR3 DNA sequence: TGTGCCAGCAGCCGTCGAGGGATTAGCACAGATACGCAGTATTTT. As protein: CASSRRGISTDTQYF.

This clone has a handful of counts. Different DNA sequences within this sample yield the same CDR3. The V and J genes are TRBV2 and TRBJ2-1; D is unclear. Germline V gene lookup returns CDR1 SNHLY and CDR2 FYNNEI. The CDR3 consists of 11 residues. Trimming left V 5 bases short and J 8 bases short, with 7 bases between. CDR3 nucleotide sequence: TGTGCCAGCAGTCAATCGGATGAGCAGTTCTTC. It yields the protein CASSQSDEQFF.